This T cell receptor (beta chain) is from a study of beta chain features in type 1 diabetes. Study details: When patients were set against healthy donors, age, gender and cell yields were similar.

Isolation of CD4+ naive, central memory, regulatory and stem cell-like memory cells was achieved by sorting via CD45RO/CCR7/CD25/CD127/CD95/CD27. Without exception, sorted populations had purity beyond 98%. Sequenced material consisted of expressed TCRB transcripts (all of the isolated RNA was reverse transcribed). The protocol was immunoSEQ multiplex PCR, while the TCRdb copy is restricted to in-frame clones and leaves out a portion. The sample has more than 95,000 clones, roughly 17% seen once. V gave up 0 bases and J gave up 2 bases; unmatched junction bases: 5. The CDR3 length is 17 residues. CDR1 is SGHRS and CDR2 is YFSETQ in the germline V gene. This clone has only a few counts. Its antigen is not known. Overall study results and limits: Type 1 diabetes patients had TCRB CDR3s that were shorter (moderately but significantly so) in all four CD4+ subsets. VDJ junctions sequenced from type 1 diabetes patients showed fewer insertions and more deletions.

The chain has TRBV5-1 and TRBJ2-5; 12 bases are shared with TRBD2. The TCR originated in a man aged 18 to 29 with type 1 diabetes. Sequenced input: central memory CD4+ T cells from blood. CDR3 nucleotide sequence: TGCGCCAGCAGCTTGGTTGGACTAGCGGGACCTCAAGAGACCCAGTACTTC. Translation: CASSLVGLAGPQETQYF. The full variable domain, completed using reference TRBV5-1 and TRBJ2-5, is KAGVTQTPRYLIKTRGQQVTLSCSPISGHRSVSWYQQTPGQGLQFLFEYFSETQRNKGNFPGRFSGRQFSNSRSEMNVSTLELGDSALYLCASSLVGLAGPQETQYFGPGTRLLVL.